This TCR beta chain came from a study of cytomegalovirus exposure and HLA in healthy donors. Whole-study results and caveats: Exclusion applied to some V segments, including TRBV6-2 and TRBV6-3, as they were indistinguishable.

Donors were nominally healthy when sampled, though unrecorded immune exposures were likely. A remark on this clone: Its specificity is not known.

Primers for the PCR totalled 60 Vbeta and 13 Jbeta. Profiling relied on immunoSEQ multiplex PCR, and the TCRdb table lists in-frame clones only, not all of them. The repertoire includes 120,000 or so clones, roughly two thirds of them detected once, and over 1.5% sits in the top ten. CDR3 length: 14 residues. Germline lookup yields CDR1 MNHNS and CDR2 SASEGT. Trimming took 7 bases from V and 3 from J, leaving 16 bases between them. Source material: PBMCs. The chain joins TRBV6-1 to TRBJ2-7; the D is unclear. The receptor was isolated from a man aged 25 to 40 in good health and CMV-seropositive. The CDR3 sequence: CASTTLPGGYEQYF. The CDR3 nucleotides are TGTGCCAGCACCACCCTCCCTGGCGGCTACGAGCAGTACTTC.